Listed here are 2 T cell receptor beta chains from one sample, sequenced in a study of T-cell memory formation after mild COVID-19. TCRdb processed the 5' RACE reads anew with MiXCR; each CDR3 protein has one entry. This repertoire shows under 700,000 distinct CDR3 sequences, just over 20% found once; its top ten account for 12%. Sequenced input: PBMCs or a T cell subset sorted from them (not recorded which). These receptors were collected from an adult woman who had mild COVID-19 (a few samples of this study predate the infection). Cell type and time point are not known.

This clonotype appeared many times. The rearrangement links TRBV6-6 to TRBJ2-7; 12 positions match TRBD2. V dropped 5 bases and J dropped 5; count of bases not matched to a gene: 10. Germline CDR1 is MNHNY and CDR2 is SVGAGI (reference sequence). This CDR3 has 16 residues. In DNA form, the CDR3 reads TGTGCCAGCAGTCGAAGACTAGCGGGAGTCCCACACGAGCAGTACTTC. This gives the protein CASSRRLAGVPHEQYF.

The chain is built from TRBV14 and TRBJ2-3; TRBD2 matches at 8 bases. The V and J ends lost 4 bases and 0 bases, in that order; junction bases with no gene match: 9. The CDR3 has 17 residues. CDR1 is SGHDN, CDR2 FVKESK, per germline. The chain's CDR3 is CASSPRRAGESTDTQYF. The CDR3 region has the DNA TGTGCCAGCAGCCCGAGGAGAGCGGGAGAAAGCACAGATACGCAGTATTTT.